Each of the 19 T cell receptor beta chains below was sequenced from the same sample in a study of OX40 agonist ivuxolimab in advanced cancers. Data came from immunoSEQ multiplex PCR; TCRdb stores just in-frame clones and leaves some out. In the table there are 90,000 to 100,000 clones, roughly 95% of which are singletons. Specimen: CD4+ or CD8+ T cells sorted from blood, collected in a trial of the OX40 agonist ivuxolimab. These TCRs come from an adult with an advanced solid tumor such as melanoma, head and neck, liver or kidney cancer.

The J gene is TRBJ1-5, the V gene TRBV4-1; tentatively, D is TRBD1 (6 bases). CDR1 MGHRA and CDR2 YSYEKL come from the germline V gene. With 0 bases removed from V and 0 bases from J, the gap between germline ends came to 9 bases. CDR3 size: 16 residues. The chain's CDR3 is CASSQDWGASNQPQHF. DNA for the CDR3: TGCGCCAGCAGCCAAGATTGGGGGGCTAGCAATCAGCCCCAGCATTTT.

The rearrangement joins TRBV5-6 to TRBJ1-1, with no clear D. Germline assignment: CDR1 SGHDT and CDR2 YYEEEE. The CDR3 has 16 residues. V was pared by 3 bases and J by 6 bases, with 21 bases between. CDR3: CASSSWTLGPEPEAFF. CDR3 DNA: TGTGCCAGCAGCTCTTGGACTCTCGGCCCGGAACCTGAAGCTTTCTTT.

The rearrangement links TRBV5-1 to TRBJ1-1; D is possibly TRBD1 (5 bases). V was clipped by 4 bases and J by 5 bases, with 18 bases between them. This CDR3 is built from 15 residues. Germline V CDR1 and CDR2: SGHRS, YFSETQ. This CDR3 is CASSPSYWGGTEAFF. In DNA, the CDR3 is TGCGCCAGCAGCCCGTCTTACTGGGGGGGTACTGAAGCTTTCTTT. The full variable domain, its missing parts supplied by reference TRBV5-1 and TRBJ1-1, is KAGVTQTPRYLIKTRGQQVTLSCSPISGHRSVSWYQQTPGQGLQFLFEYFSETQRNKGNFPGRFSGRQFSNSRSEMNVSTLELGDSALYLCASSPSYWGGTEAFFGQGTRLTVV.

This CDR3 reads CASSLTDTQYF. CDR3 coding DNA: TGTGCCAGCAGTTTGACGGATACGCAGTATTTT. The chain joins TRBV28 to TRBJ2-3; D is unclear. The CDR3 sequence is 11 residues long. Looked up from germline, CDR1 is MDHEN and CDR2 is SYDVKM. Trimming shortened V by 3 bases and J by 6 bases, and 4 bases separated the two germline ends.

The V gene is TRBV9, the J gene TRBJ2-7; D is undetermined. Germline CDR1 SGDLS, CDR2 YYNGEE. Trimming cost V 0 bases and J 3 bases, with 10 bases left between them. The CDR3 length is 14 residues. DNA of the CDR3: TGTGCCAGCAGCGTAGGGGGTAACAACTACGAGCAGTACTTC. It translates to CASSVGGNNYEQYF.

The rearrangement links TRBV2 to TRBJ2-3; TRBD2 matches at 12 bases. Germline CDR1 is SNHLY and CDR2 is FYNNEI. Germline trimming cut 6 bases from V and 2 bases from J; bases unmatched to any gene: 9. This CDR3 comprises 17 residues. The CDR3 DNA reads as TGTGCCAGCAGGGGCCCACTAGCGGGGGGCCCCACAGATACGCAGTATTTT. As protein: CASRGPLAGGPTDTQYF.

The J gene is TRBJ1-2, the V gene TRBV15, with unresolved D. Deletions cut 1 base from V and 4 bases from J, with 10 bases between. Germline CDR1 and CDR2: LNHNV and YYDKDF (reference sequence). The CDR3 runs 14 residues. CDR3 sequence reads: CATSRGEGGYGYTF. CDR3 coding DNA: TGTGCCACCAGCAGAGGGGAGGGAGGCTATGGCTACACCTTC.

The V call is TRBV28, the J call TRBJ2-1; D call uncertain. Germline V gene lookup returns CDR1 MDHEN and CDR2 SYDVKM. Trimming left V 6 bases short and J 0 bases short, with 12 bases between. The CDR3 totals 15 residues. CDR3 sequence reads: CASREDVNSYNEQFF. The CDR3 DNA reads as TGTGCCAGCAGAGAAGACGTTAACTCCTACAATGAGCAGTTCTTC. Full variable domain (missing parts from reference TRBV28 and TRBJ2-1): DVKVTQSSRYLVKRTGEKVFLECVQDMDHENMFWYRQDPGLGLRLIYFSYDVKMKEKGDIPEGYSVSREKKERFSLILESASTNQTSMYLCASREDVNSYNEQFFGPGTRLTVL.

The CDR3 protein is CASSPGAPEKLFF. CDR3 sequence (DNA): TGTGCCAGTAGTCCTGGGGCACCTGAAAAACTGTTTTTT. The chain couples TRBV19 to TRBJ1-4; TRBD1 is a possible D gene (5 bases). Per germline, CDR1 LNHDA and CDR2 SQIVND (reference sequence). The CDR3 sequence is 13 residues long. V was cut by 5 bases and J by 7 bases, with 11 bases left in between.

This chain joins TRBV4-1 and TRBJ2-1; perhaps TRBD2 as D (5 bases). The germline gives CDR1 MGHRA, CDR2 YSYEKL. V lost 1 base, J lost 7 bases, and 17 bases lay in between. The CDR3 runs 16 residues. The CDR3 spells CASSQADSLRGNEQFF. The CDR3 bases are TGCGCCAGCAGCCAAGCGGATAGTTTAAGAGGGAATGAGCAGTTCTTC.

This clone was seen a single time. The CDR3 region is CASSDSGTDATFQYF. In DNA form, the CDR3 reads TGTGCCAGCAGCGATTCCGGGACAGACGCCACTTTCCAGTACTTC. The chain employs TRBV28 and TRBJ2-7; 7 positions match TRBD1. Germline V gene sequence: CDR1 MDHEN, CDR2 SYDVKM. This CDR3 contains 15 residues. Trimming cost V 6 bases and J 10 bases; bases outside gene matches: 18.

This clone was found once. The chain is built from TRBV6-5 and TRBJ1-2; D unclear. With 2 bases removed from V and 3 bases from J, the gap between germline ends came to 7 bases. This CDR3 spans 13 amino acids. Germline V CDR1 and CDR2: MNHEY, SVGAGI. CDR3 DNA: TGTGCCAGCAGTTACGCACTGCACTATGGCTACACCTTC. It encodes CASSYALHYGYTF.

V and J are TRBV15 and TRBJ2-1; TRBD1 matches at 10 bases. CDR1 and CDR2 (germline): LNHNV, YYDKDF (reference sequence). The V segment lost 5 bases and the J segment 7 bases; nucleotides outside the gene matches: 5. The CDR3 is made up of 14 amino acids. CDR3 region: CATSRGTGENEQFF. CDR3 bases: TGTGCCACCAGCCGCGGGACAGGGGAGAATGAGCAGTTCTTC.

This clone occurred once. The J gene is TRBJ2-5, the V gene TRBV5-8; TRBD2 is a possible D gene (5 bases). Germline CDR1 and CDR2: SGHTS and YDEGEE. V lost 1 base and J 2 bases, leaving 9 bases between the germline ends. This CDR3 has 14 residues. Here the CDR3 reads CASSLRGGQETQYF. The CDR3 bases are TGTGCCAGCAGCTTGCGAGGAGGACAAGAGACCCAGTACTTC.

The V call is TRBV9, the J call TRBJ1-1; tentatively, D is TRBD1 (6 bases). Trimming pared 2 bases from V and 5 bases from J, leaving 16 bases between. The CDR3 contains 15 residues. Germline CDR1 and CDR2: SGDLS and YYNGEE. The CDR3 nucleotides are TGTGCCAGCAGCGTCACCGGGACAAAGGGTACTGAAGCTTTCTTT. Protein: CASSVTGTKGTEAFF.

The gene calls are TRBV29-1 and TRBJ2-5; possibly TRBD1 for D (6 bases). Germline CDR1 SQVTM, CDR2 ANQGSEA. This CDR3 has 15 residues. The V end lost 6 bases, the J end lost 2 bases, and 19 bases lay between the germline ends. The CDR3 here is CSVSGPWGQQETQYF. The DNA for the CDR3 is TGCAGCGTCTCGGGGCCCTGGGGGCAACAAGAGACCCAGTACTTC.

To note about this clone: Other DNA sequences from this sample encode an identical CDR3 as well. V usage is TRBV19 and J usage is TRBJ2-7; the match to TRBD1 covers 11 bases. This CDR3 region has 14 residues. The germline CDR1 and CDR2 sequences are LNHDA and SQIVND (reference sequence). V dropped 6 bases and J dropped 4; count of bases not matched to a gene: 5. The chain's CDR3 is CASSAGTGGYEQYF. The DNA of the CDR3 is TGTGCCAGTAGCGCCGGGACAGGGGGTTACGAGCAGTACTTC.

The chain has TRBV6-6 and TRBJ2-6; D is unresolved. The CDR3 is 13 amino acids. The germline V and J ends were trimmed by 6 bases and 1 base, with 4 bases remaining between them. Germline V lookup: CDR1 MNHNY, CDR2 SVGAGI (reference sequence). The CDR3 DNA is TGTGCCAGCAGGGAATCTGGGGCCAACGTCCTGACTTTC. Residues: CASRESGANVLTF.

This clone was seen only once. V is TRBV27 and J is TRBJ2-5, with D perhaps TRBD1 (6 bases). Per germline, CDR1 MNHEY and CDR2 SMNVEV (reference sequence). The CDR3 is 14 residues long. V gave up 3 bases and J gave up 1 base, with 9 bases separating them. CDR3 nucleotides: TGTGCCAGCAGTTTGCAGGGGCCCCAAGAGACCCAGTACTTC. As protein: CASSLQGPQETQYF.